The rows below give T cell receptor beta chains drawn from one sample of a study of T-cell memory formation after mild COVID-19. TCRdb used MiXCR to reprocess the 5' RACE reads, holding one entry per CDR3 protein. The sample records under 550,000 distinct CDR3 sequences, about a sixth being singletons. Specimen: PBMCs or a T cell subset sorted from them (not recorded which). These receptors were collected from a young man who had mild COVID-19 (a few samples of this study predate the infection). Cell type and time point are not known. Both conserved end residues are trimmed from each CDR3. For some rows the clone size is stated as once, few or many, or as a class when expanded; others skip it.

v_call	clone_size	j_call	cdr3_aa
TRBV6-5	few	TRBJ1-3	ASSWSETGGNTIY
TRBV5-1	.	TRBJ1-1	ASSLSSGQGMDTEAF
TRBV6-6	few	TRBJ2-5	ASSAGLAGMETQY
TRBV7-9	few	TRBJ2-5	ASSLAPWETQY
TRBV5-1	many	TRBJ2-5	ASSSGREGEETQY
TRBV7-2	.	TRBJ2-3	ASSLGAAGPRTDTQY
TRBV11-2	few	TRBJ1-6	ASSHTYNRNHSPLH
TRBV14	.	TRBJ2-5	ASSQFASSGGSGETQY
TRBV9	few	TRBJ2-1	ASSPYVAGGGEQF
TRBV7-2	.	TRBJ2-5	ASSLGASWETQY
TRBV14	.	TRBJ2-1	ASSQADRGRVF
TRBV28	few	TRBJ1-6	ASIESGQGKSLH
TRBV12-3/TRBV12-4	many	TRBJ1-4	ASSRVATNEKLF
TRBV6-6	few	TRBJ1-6	ASRALGTNSPLH
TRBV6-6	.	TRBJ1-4	ASSPRQGQDEKLF
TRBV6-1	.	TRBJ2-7	ASSGQGVWTYEQY
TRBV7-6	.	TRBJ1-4	ASSSGRSNEKLF
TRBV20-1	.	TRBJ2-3	SAEAPLSTDTQY
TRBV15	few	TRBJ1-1	ATSRVQGNTEAF
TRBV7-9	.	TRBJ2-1	ASSLGRAFGSYNEQF
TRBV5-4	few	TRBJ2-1	ASSPGTSVWDEQF
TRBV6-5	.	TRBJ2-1	ASSTLGPYNEQF
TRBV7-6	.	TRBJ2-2	ASSFPGGGSGELF
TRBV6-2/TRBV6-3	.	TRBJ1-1	ASGGSTEAF
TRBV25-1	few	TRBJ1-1	ASGGTVNTEAF
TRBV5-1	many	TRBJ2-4	ASSLGQGENIQY
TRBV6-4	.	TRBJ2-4	ASRIPPGVPKNIQY
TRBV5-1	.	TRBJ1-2	ASSSDPSYGYT
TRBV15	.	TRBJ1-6	ATSRVGTANSPLH
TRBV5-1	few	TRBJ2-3	ASSLVPSGGLTDTQY
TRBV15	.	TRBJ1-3	ATSPPPSTGNTIY
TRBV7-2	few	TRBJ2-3	ASGPTGGRTDTQY
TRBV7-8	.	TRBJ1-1	ASSLGRTGGNTEAF
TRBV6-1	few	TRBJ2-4	ASKETELAKNIQY
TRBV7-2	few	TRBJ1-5	ASSSYSSNQPQH
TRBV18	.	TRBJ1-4	ASSPVSNEKLF
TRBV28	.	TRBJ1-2	ASRAPPGVYGYT
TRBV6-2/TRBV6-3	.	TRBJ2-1	ASSYGTSGWQF
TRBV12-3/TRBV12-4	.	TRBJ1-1	ASRKTEEAF
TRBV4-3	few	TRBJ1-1	ASSQDTKGFLQAF
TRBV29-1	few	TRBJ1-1	SVDPTGTEAF
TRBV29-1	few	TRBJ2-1	SVHRGASEDEPPYNEQF
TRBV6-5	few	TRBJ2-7	ASSYSGDSEQY
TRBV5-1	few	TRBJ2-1	ASSLVASRGLEQF
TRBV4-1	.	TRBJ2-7	ASSQDPRFSSYEQY
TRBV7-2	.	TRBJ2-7	ASSLVSSGGAYEQY
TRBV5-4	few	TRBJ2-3	ASSLAVSGGTDTQY
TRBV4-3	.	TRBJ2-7	ASSQEAGFPYEQY
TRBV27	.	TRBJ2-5	ASRNLGGPRQETQY
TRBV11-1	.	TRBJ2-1	ASSRFSESSYNEQF
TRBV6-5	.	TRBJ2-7	ASCTGAEQY
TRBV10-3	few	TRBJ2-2	AISQTGSNTGELF
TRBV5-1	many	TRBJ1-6	ASSLKGDSPLH
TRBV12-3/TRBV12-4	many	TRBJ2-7	ASSTGQGSYEQY
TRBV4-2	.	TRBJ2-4	ASSPRTGGPNIQY
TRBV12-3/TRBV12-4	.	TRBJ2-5	ASSWNQAGETQY
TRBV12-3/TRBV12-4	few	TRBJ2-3	ASSLNRASTDTQY
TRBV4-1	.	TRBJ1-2	ASSHRGATDGYT
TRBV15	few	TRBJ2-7	ATSQARSYEQY
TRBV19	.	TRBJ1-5	ASKLTGRAKVNQPQH